What follows are 8 T cell receptor beta chains derived from one specimen sequenced in a study of shared clonotypes between healthy human individuals. CD8 cells classed as naive were CD45RO-negative and positively selected for CCR7, excluding terminally differentiated effector memory CD45RA+ cells. Libraries were prepared by immunoSEQ multiplex PCR; TCRdb keeps only in-frame clonotypes and omits some of them. The profile shows roughly 2 million clones, around 96% of them singletons. What was sequenced was naive CD8+ T cells sorted from blood. The source is a man younger than 35 in good health.

J is TRBJ2-2 and V is TRBV4-2; TRBD2 matches at 9 bases. The CDR3 runs to 17 residues. V shed 1 base, J shed 3 bases, and the junction held 6 bases outside the gene matches. Per germline, CDR1 LGHNA and CDR2 YNFKEQ. The chain's CDR3 is CASSQGGGGADTGELFF. In nucleotides, the CDR3 is TGTGCCAGCAGCCAAGGTGGCGGGGGGGCAGACACCGGGGAGCTGTTTTTT.

The chain is built from TRBV16 and TRBJ2-3, with D possibly matching TRBD2 (7 bases). The CDR3 is 16 amino acids. V was shortened by 0 bases and J by 1 base, with 11 bases between the two germline ends. Looked up from germline, CDR1 is KGHSY and CDR2 is FQNENV. The CDR3 here is CASSQSPGGRTDTQYF. CDR3 sequence (DNA): TGTGCCAGCAGCCAATCGCCGGGGGGCCGCACAGATACGCAGTATTTT. Full variable domain (missing parts from reference TRBV16 and TRBJ2-3): GEEVAQTPKHLVRGEGQKAKLYCAPIKGHSYVFWYQQVLKNEFKFLISFQNENVFDETGMPKERFSAKCLPNSPCSLEIQATKLEDSAVYFCASSQSPGGRTDTQYFGPGTRLTVL.

The chain employs TRBV27 and TRBJ2-7, with D perhaps being TRBD1 or TRBD2 (6 bases each). The CDR3 length is 16 residues. CDR1 MNHEY and CDR2 SMNVEV come from the germline V gene (reference sequence). Trimming shortened V by 5 bases and J by 0 bases, and 17 bases separated the two germline ends. The CDR3 spells CASSPSLGGNSYEQYF. CDR3 bases: TGTGCCAGCAGTCCATCTTTAGGGGGGAACTCCTACGAGCAGTACTTC.

To note about this clone: In the same sample, other DNA sequences code for this CDR3. V is TRBV13 and J is TRBJ2-1; D remains ambiguous. Germline CDR1 and CDR2: PRHDT and FYEKMQ (reference sequence). CDR3 length: 13 residues. V dropped 0 bases and J dropped 3 bases, with 3 bases sitting between them. The CDR3 loop is CASSLGGYNEQFF. CDR3 nucleotides: TGTGCCAGCAGCTTAGGAGGCTACAATGAGCAGTTCTTC.

This clone was detected a few times. The CDR3 sequence: CASRRTGGPETQYF. The DNA for the CDR3 is TGTGCCAGCAGGAGGACAGGGGGCCCAGAGACCCAGTACTTC. V is TRBV13 and J is TRBJ2-5; 11 bases line up with TRBD1. Germline loops: CDR1 PRHDT, CDR2 FYEKMQ (reference sequence). The CDR3 runs to 14 residues. The ends lost 6 bases at V and 4 bases at J; junction bases unmatched: 4.

This clone was seen more than once but under ten times. The chain uses TRBV15 and TRBJ2-7; no clear D. CDR1 is LNHNV and CDR2 is YYDKDF in the germline V gene (reference sequence). The CDR3 length is 15 residues. V lost 5 bases and J lost 3, with 17 bases in between. The CDR3 DNA follows: TGTGCCACCAGCTACGACGGTCCGACACTCTACGAGCAGTACTTC. Residues: CATSYDGPTLYEQYF.

The chain has TRBV6-5 and TRBJ2-1, with TRBD2 matching over 7 bases. Germline CDR1 MNHEY, CDR2 SVGAGI. The CDR3 has 13 residues. Losses at the gene ends were 4 bases for V and 7 bases for J; bases not matched to a gene: 4. CDR3 coding DNA: TGTGCCAGCAGTTCTGGACTAGGGAATGAGCAGTTCTTC. Amino acids: CASSSGLGNEQFF.

V gene TRBV6-5 combines with J gene TRBJ1-2, with 9 positions matching TRBD1. Per the germline V gene, CDR1 is MNHEY and CDR2 is SVGAGI. This CDR3 has 14 amino acids. Trimming removed 6 bases from V and 6 bases from J; junction bases left unmatched: 8. CDR3 in DNA: TGTGCCAGCAGAACAGGGGGCGTAGCTCATGGCTACACCTTC. Residues: CASRTGGVAHGYTF.